These T cell receptor beta chains were read from a single sample in a study of shared clonotypes between healthy human individuals. Assay: immunoSEQ multiplex PCR; the TCRdb copy retains only in-frame clones and omits some. The repertoire includes approximately 2.4 million clones, 95% of them detected once, and 0.13% sits in the top ten. The sequencing sample was made of naive CD4+ T cells sorted from blood. The receptors were gathered from a man between 18 and 35 years old in good health. CDR3s include the opening cysteine and the closing phenylalanine or tryptophan. The order of the fields is D gene, J gene, clone size, V gene, CDR3 DNA, CDR3 protein. A D gene is named only where the DNA matches it firmly. Clone size, where shown, is once, few, many, or a class for clones that have expanded.

>TRBD2|TRBJ2-1|NA|TRBV7-2
TGTGCCAGCAGCTCCTTAGCGGGAGGGCCCAATGAGCAGTTCTTC
CASSSLAGGPNEQFF
>TRBD2|TRBJ2-5|NA|TRBV9
TGTGCCAGCAGCGTAAAGGCGGGGCTAGCGGGAGTTACATCGGGCCAAGAGACCCAGTACTTC
CASSVKAGLAGVTSGQETQYF
>NA|TRBJ1-1|NA|TRBV29-1
TGCAGCGTCGGTGGTACAGGGTTTAACACTGAAGCTTTCTTT
CSVGGTGFNTEAFF
>NA|TRBJ2-1|NA|TRBV2
TGTGCCGTACCTCAGTCAGAAGTAACCCCCAATGAGCAGTTCTTC
CAVPQSEVTPNEQFF
>TRBD1|TRBJ2-2|NA|TRBV30
TGTGCCTGGAATATAAGGAGACAGGGACGCGGCGGGGAGCTGTTTTTT
CAWNIRRQGRGGELFF
>NA|TRBJ1-5|once|TRBV30
TGTGCCTGGAGTTCCAATGGGAATCAGCCCCAGCATTTT
CAWSSNGNQPQHF
>NA|TRBJ2-5|NA|TRBV27
TGTGCCAGCAGTTTGTCGGGGATACAAGAGACCCAGTACTTC
CASSLSGIQETQYF
>NA|TRBJ2-3|NA|TRBV7-9
TGTGCCAGCAGCACGGACTTCACAGATACGCAGTATTTT
CASSTDFTDTQYF
>NA|TRBJ2-1|NA|TRBV9
TGTGCCAGCAGCGTAGGGAGCGGTTACAATGAGCAGTTCTTC
CASSVGSGYNEQFF
>TRBD2|TRBJ2-4|NA|TRBV10-3
TGTGCCATTTCGCCGTATGGGGTTAGCGGGAGTACTTTAGAAAACATTCAGTACTTC
CAISPYGVSGSTLENIQYF
>NA|TRBJ2-7|NA|TRBV6-5
TGTGCCAGCAGTTACTCGGGCAGGGGGGTCTCCTACGAGCAGTACTTC
CASSYSGRGVSYEQYF
>NA|TRBJ2-7|NA|TRBV6-5
TGTGCCAGCAGTTACTCCCGGACTCTCAGCTCCCACGAGCAGTACTTC
CASSYSRTLSSHEQYF
>NA|TRBJ1-4|NA|TRBV5-1
TGCGCCAGCAGCTTAAATACCGGGACTTTTAATGAAAAACTGTTTTTT
CASSLNTGTFNEKLFF
>NA|TRBJ1-1|NA|TRBV6-1
TGTGCCAGCAGTGCGAGAGGCCTGGGGGCCACTGAAGCTTTCTTT
CASSARGLGATEAFF
>NA|TRBJ2-5|NA|TRBV7-6
TGTGCCAGCAGCTCCCAAGAGACCCAGTACTTC
CASSSQETQYF
>NA|TRBJ1-4|once|TRBV5-1
TGCGCCAGCAGCTTGGGCTTCAGAGGGGAAAAACTGTTTTTT
CASSLGFRGEKLFF
>TRBD1|TRBJ2-4|NA|TRBV6-1
TGTGCCAGCAGTAGGGACAGATTAGCCAAAAACATTCAGTACTTC
CASSRDRLAKNIQYF
>TRBD2|TRBJ2-3|NA|TRBV13
TGTGCCAGCAGCGTAACTAGCGGGCGAAACACAGATACGCAGTATTTT
CASSVTSGRNTDTQYF
>NA|TRBJ2-5|NA|TRBV2
TGTGCCAGCAGTTACTTGTCTCAAGAGACCCAGTACTTC
CASSYLSQETQYF
>NA|TRBJ1-2|NA|TRBV5-6
TGTGCCAGCAGCTTGGATAACAGGAACTATGGCTACACCTTC
CASSLDNRNYGYTF
>TRBD2|TRBJ2-2|NA|TRBV7-3
TGTGCCAGCAGCACCCGGGGGGGCCTCGCCGGGGAGCTGTTTTTT
CASSTRGGLAGELFF
>NA|TRBJ1-5|NA|TRBV7-2
TGTGCCAGCAGCTTACGCGGAGATAGCAATCAGCCCCAGCATTTT
CASSLRGDSNQPQHF
>TRBD1|TRBJ2-7|NA|TRBV6-1
TGTGCCAGCAGTGTGGGACAGTCGACCTACGAGCAGTACTTC
CASSVGQSTYEQYF
>TRBD2|TRBJ2-5|NA|TRBV5-1
TGCGCCAGCAGCTTGGCCACGGGGGGGAGCTTAAAGTACCAAGAGACCCAGTACTTC
CASSLATGGSLKYQETQYF
>TRBD1|TRBJ1-4|NA|TRBV18
TGTGCCAGCTCACCCTCGGGACAGTATGAAAAACTGTTTTTT
CASSPSGQYEKLFF
>NA|TRBJ2-1|NA|TRBV18
TGTGCCAGCTCGCGGGGTGACAGGGCTGCGGCGGGAGGCCGATTCTTC
CASSRGDRAAAGGRFF
>TRBD1|TRBJ2-7|NA|TRBV6-5
TGTGCCAGCAGCGATAGCGGGACAGGGGGCTACGAGCAGTACTTC
CASSDSGTGGYEQYF
>TRBD2|TRBJ2-7|NA|TRBV25-1
TGTGCCAGCAGTGAATCACTAGCGGGCTCCTACGAGCAGTACTTC
CASSESLAGSYEQYF
>NA|TRBJ2-3|NA|TRBV5-4
TGTGCCAGCAGCTTGCTACCTTCCACAGATACGCAGTATTTT
CASSLLPSTDTQYF
>NA|TRBJ2-1|NA|TRBV5-1
TGCGCCAGCAGCCCCGGTGGGGGTTCCTACAATGAGCAGTTCTTC
CASSPGGGSYNEQFF
>TRBD2|TRBJ2-1|NA|TRBV2
TGTGCCAGCAGTGAGGTGGGAGCGGGGAGGAATGAGCAGTTCTTC
CASSEVGAGRNEQFF
>TRBD2|TRBJ2-7|NA|TRBV6-4
TGTGCCAGCAGTGATGTGGAGACTAGCGGCTTCAGCGCCTACGAGCAGTACTTC
CASSDVETSGFSAYEQYF
>NA|TRBJ2-6|once|TRBV9
TGTGCCAGCAGCGGAATACAGGTTGGGGCCAACGTCCTGACTTTC
CASSGIQVGANVLTF
>NA|TRBJ2-3|NA|TRBV2
TGTGCCAGCAGGGAGGACAGCCGCACAGATACGCAGTATTTT
CASREDSRTDTQYF
>TRBD2|TRBJ2-3|NA|TRBV9
TGTGCCAGCAGCGCCCAAGCGGGAGGAACCACAGATACGCAGTATTTT
CASSAQAGGTTDTQYF
>NA|TRBJ1-1|NA|TRBV30
TGTGCCTGGAGTGTCCCAAACACTGAAGCTTTCTTT
CAWSVPNTEAFF
>NA|TRBJ2-7|once|TRBV2
TGTGCCAGCAGGGGTTCCTACGAGCAGTACTTC
CASRGSYEQYF
>NA|TRBJ2-3|NA|TRBV7-9
TGTGCCAGCAGGAAGAGGAGAAGCCCTCTGGGGGGTACGCAGTATTTT
CASRKRRSPLGGTQYF
>TRBD1|TRBJ1-1|NA|TRBV28
TGTGCCAGCAGGAAACCGGGACAGGGGAACACTGAAGCTTTCTTT
CASRKPGQGNTEAFF
>NA|TRBJ1-5|NA|TRBV5-1
TGCGCCAGCAGCTTGGGGTCGGAAAATCAGCCCCAGCATTTT
CASSLGSENQPQHF
>TRBD1|TRBJ2-7|NA|TRBV19
TGTGCCAGTGCCGGGGACAGGTGGTCCTACGAGCAGTACTTC
CASAGDRWSYEQYF
>TRBD1|TRBJ1-3|NA|TRBV30
TGTGCCTGGAGCTACAGGGGTGGTTTTGGAAACACCATATATTTT
CAWSYRGGFGNTIYF